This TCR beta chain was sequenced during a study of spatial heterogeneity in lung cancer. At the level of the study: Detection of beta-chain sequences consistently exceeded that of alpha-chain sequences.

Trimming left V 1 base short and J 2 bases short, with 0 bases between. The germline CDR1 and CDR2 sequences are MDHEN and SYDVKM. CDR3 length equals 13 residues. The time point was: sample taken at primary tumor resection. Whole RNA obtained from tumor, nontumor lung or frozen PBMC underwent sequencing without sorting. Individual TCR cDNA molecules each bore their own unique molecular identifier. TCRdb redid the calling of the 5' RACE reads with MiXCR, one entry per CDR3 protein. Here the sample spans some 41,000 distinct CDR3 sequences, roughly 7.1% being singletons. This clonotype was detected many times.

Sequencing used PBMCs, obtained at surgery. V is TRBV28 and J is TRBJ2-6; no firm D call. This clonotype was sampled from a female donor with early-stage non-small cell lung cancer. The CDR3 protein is CASSLSGANVLTF. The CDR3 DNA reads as TGTGCCAGCAGTTTATCTGGGGCCAACGTCCTGACTTTC.